The 30 T cell receptor beta chains below were found in one sample sequenced in a study of post-analysis software for immune sequencing data (dated by TCRdb to the mid-2010s). Broad study findings and their caveats: Patients showed significantly higher frequencies than controls for a handful of TRBV segments, among them TRBV5-6, TRBV5-1 and TRBV20-1.

The library was generated by PCR. The sample was run on an Illumina HiSeq 2500. Unique molecular identifiers were incorporated into TCR beta cDNA libraries to reduce PCR and sequencing biases. TCRdb reprocessed the public reads (quality trimming at Q25 with fastp, clone calling with MiXCR) and kept in-frame beta chains. One record per CDR3 amino acid sequence lists the most common genes and DNA. In this sample the table shows about 430,000 distinct CDR3 sequences, approximately 38% of which occur a single time. About 8% of the sample belongs to the ten largest clones. Their target antigens are unknown. Sample: blood. The receptors originated from a girl aged 2 to 10 with multiple sclerosis.

The chain couples TRBV4-1 to TRBJ2-7, with D possibly being TRBD2 (7 bases). This CDR3 has 16 residues. CDR1 and CDR2 (germline): MGHRA, YSYEKL. The ends were cut back, 1 base at V and 4 bases at J, with 17 bases in the middle. The CDR3 nucleotides read TGCGCCAGCAGCCAAGTGGTCGGGCGGGGGCCTTACGAGCAGTACTTC. This encodes CASSQVVGRGPYEQYF.

The J gene is TRBJ1-1, the V gene TRBV7-9; 10 bases are a match to TRBD1. The trim removed 6 bases at V and 6 bases at J, leaving 13 bases unmatched. The CDR3 extends over 16 amino acids. The germline V gene has CDR1 SEHNR and CDR2 FQNEAQ (reference sequence). CDR3 nucleotide sequence: TGTGCCAGCAGTCGGGGGACAGGGGCGGATCGGGCTGAAGCTTTCTTT. Translating gives CASSRGTGADRAEAFF.

The rearrangement uses TRBV25-1 and TRBJ2-1, with D maybe TRBD2 (6 bases). This CDR3 comprises 14 residues. Trimming took off 5 bases at V and 3 bases at J, with 11 bases between the two ends. Per the germline V gene, CDR1 is MGHDK and CDR2 is SYGVNS. The CDR3 coding sequence is TGTGCCAGCAGTTCCGGGGGACTCTACAATGAGCAGTTCTTC. The encoded protein is CASSSGGLYNEQFF.

This clonotype showed up just once. V gene TRBV29-1 combines with J gene TRBJ2-1, with a weak D call TRBD1 (7 bases). This CDR3 has 9 residues. The germline CDR1 and CDR2 sequences are SQVTM and ANQGSEA. The CDR3 sequence: CTTTQGGFF. The CDR3, as DNA: TGCACCACAACCCAGGGGGGGTTCTTC.

A few counts support this clonotype. V gene TRBV12-3 or TRBV12-4 combines with J gene TRBJ2-1; TRBD1 agrees at 7 bases. The CDR3 is 15 residues long. Trimming removed 4 bases from V and 5 bases from J; junction bases left unmatched: 8. CDR3 DNA sequence: TGTGCCAGCAGTTGTAACGGGACAGTCGACAATGAGCAGTTCTTC. The encoded protein is CASSCNGTVDNEQFF.

A few counts support this clonotype. This sequence joins TRBV29-1 and TRBJ2-7; 10 nucleotides agree with TRBD2. This CDR3 spans 13 amino acids. Trimming cost V 6 bases and J 3 bases; bases outside gene matches: 5. CDR1 SQVTM and CDR2 ANQGSEA come from the germline V gene. In DNA, the CDR3 is TGCAGCGTAAGCGGGAGGGCCCACTACGAGCAGTACTTC. Translation gives CSVSGRAHYEQYF.

V gene TRBV3-1 combines with J gene TRBJ1-1; no firm D call. V lost 8 bases and J 1 base, leaving 17 bases between the germline ends. The CDR3 contains 15 residues. CDR1 and CDR2 (germline): LGHDT, YNNKEL (reference sequence). CDR3 nucleotides: TGTGCCAGCGCAAAAGGCAGTGTTGAGAACACTGAAGCTTTCTTT. Protein: CASAKGSVENTEAFF.

The chain couples TRBV9 to TRBJ2-3, with a possible D match to TRBD2 (5 bases). CDR1 is SGDLS and CDR2 is YYNGEE in the germline V gene. There are 15 residues in the CDR3. The ends were cut back, 3 bases at V and 0 bases at J, with 11 bases in the middle. The CDR3 spells CASSGGGGSTDTQYF. CDR3 sequence (DNA): TGTGCCAGCAGCGGAGGAGGCGGGAGCACAGATACGCAGTATTTT. The complete variable domain, with remaining parts taken from reference TRBV9 and TRBJ2-3, reads DSGVTQTPKHLITATGQRVTLRCSPRSGDLSVYWYQQSLDQGLQFLIQYYNGEERAKGNILERFSAQQFPDLHSELNLSSLELGDSALYFCASSGGGGSTDTQYFGPGTRLTVL.

This clonotype was recorded a few times. The genes are TRBV28 and TRBJ1-5, with 7 bases matching TRBD1. The germline V gene encodes CDR1 MDHEN and CDR2 SYDVKM. There are 16 residues in the CDR3. The junction had 8 bases not matched to a gene; V was cut back by 6 bases and J by 0 bases. The CDR3 bases are TGTGCCAGCAGCTCCGACAGGGACTTTAGCAATCAGCCCCAGCATTTT. It translates to CASSSDRDFSNQPQHF.

CDR3 bases: TGTGCCAGCAGTTACTATACGGTGGGTTCACCCCTCCACTTT. Protein product: CASSYYTVGSPLHF. V usage is TRBV6-2 or TRBV6-3 and J usage is TRBJ1-6; D uncertain. The CDR3 covers 14 residues. The V gene lost 1 base and the J gene lost 9 bases, with 10 bases spanning the gap. The germline V gene encodes CDR1 MNHEY and CDR2 SVGEGT.

V gene TRBV5-1 combines with J gene TRBJ2-2; 8 bases align to TRBD1. In germline, CDR1 is SGHRS, CDR2 YFSETQ. The trim removed 4 bases at V and 0 bases at J, leaving 5 bases unmatched. CDR3 length: 16 amino acids. CDR3 coding DNA: TGCGCCAGCAGCCCTAGGACAGGGCCGAACACCGGGGAGCTGTTTTTT. Its translation is CASSPRTGPNTGELFF.

Only a few counts were recorded for this clonotype. This chain connects TRBV29-1 to TRBJ2-7; 7 nucleotides match TRBD1. There are 13 residues in the CDR3. Trimming at V came to 7 bases and at J to 4 bases, leaving 10 bases not matched to a gene. The V gene's germline CDR1 is SQVTM and CDR2 ANQGSEA. DNA of the CDR3: TGCAGCGCTGGTTGGACAGGAGGATACGAGCAGTACTTC. Amino acid sequence: CSAGWTGGYEQYF.

The CDR3 nucleotides read TGTGCCAGCAGCCGTCGGGAGCAGATAGTGCAGTTCTTC. It is translated as CASSRREQIVQFF. The V and J genes are TRBV27 and TRBJ2-1, with D perhaps TRBD2 (6 bases). Germline V CDR1 and CDR2: MNHEY, SMNVEV (reference sequence). The CDR3 length is 13 residues. V was clipped by 6 bases and J by 12 bases, with 18 bases between them.

The chain uses TRBV14 and TRBJ2-7; D gene unclear. The V gene's germline CDR1 is SGHDN and CDR2 FVKESK. CDR3 length: 13 residues. V was shortened by 5 bases and J by 3 bases, with 11 bases between the two germline ends. The CDR3 nucleotides read TGTGCCAGCAGCGGTGTAGGCGGCTACGAGCAGTACTTC. Protein: CASSGVGGYEQYF.

The chain carries TRBV28 and TRBJ1-4; no definite D call. Deletions cut 2 bases from V and 8 bases from J, with 15 bases between. The CDR3 totals 15 residues. Germline-derived CDR1 and CDR2 are MDHEN and SYDVKM. The CDR3, as DNA: TGTGCCAGCAGTTTAACAACCGGGGTCGGGGAAAAACTGTTTTTT. Residues: CASSLTTGVGEKLFF. Looking up the rest from reference TRBV28 and TRBJ1-4 gives the full variable domain: DVKVTQSSRYLVKRTGEKVFLECVQDMDHENMFWYRQDPGLGLRLIYFSYDVKMKEKGDIPEGYSVSREKKERFSLILESASTNQTSMYLCASSLTTGVGEKLFFGSGTQLSVL.

V usage is TRBV20-1 and J usage is TRBJ2-5; maybe TRBD2 (5 bases). V lost 7 bases and J lost 2, with 8 bases in between. The CDR3 runs 11 residues. The germline gives CDR1 DFQATT, CDR2 SNEGSKA (reference sequence). The CDR3 spells CSEQRQETQYF. In DNA form, the CDR3 reads TGCAGTGAACAGCGGCAAGAGACCCAGTACTTC.

The rearrangement joins TRBV29-1 to TRBJ2-3, with no clear D. Looked up from germline, CDR1 is SQVTM and CDR2 is ANQGSEA. Deletions cut 4 bases from V and 2 bases from J, with 13 bases between. CDR3 length: 14 amino acids. For the CDR3, the DNA is TGCAGCGTTGTCGGTGCCTTCGACACAGATACGCAGTATTTT. Its protein product is CSVVGAFDTDTQYF.

The chain has TRBV7-9 and TRBJ2-1; TRBD2 matches at 12 bases. CDR3 length: 16 residues. Germline V gene data show CDR1 as SEHNR and CDR2 as FQNEAQ (reference sequence). The V segment lost 1 base and the J segment 5 bases; nucleotides outside the gene matches: 3. CDR3 coding DNA: TGTGCCAGCAGCTTAGGACTAGCGGGGGAGGACAATGAGCAGTTCTTC. Translated, it gives CASSLGLAGEDNEQFF.

The chain carries TRBV20-1 and TRBJ2-7, with a tentative D call TRBD1 (6 bases). Germline V lookup: CDR1 DFQATT, CDR2 SNEGSKA (reference sequence). This CDR3 is 15 amino acids long. The ends were cut back, 6 bases at V and 2 bases at J, with 20 bases in the middle. The DNA for the CDR3 is TGCAGTGCGAATCTCAAAGGGGGACCTACCTACGAGCAGTACTTC. This codes for CSANLKGGPTYEQYF.

This sequence joins TRBV7-2 and TRBJ2-3; D unclear. The CDR3 has 12 residues. CDR1 and CDR2 (germline): SGHTA, FQGNSA. Trimming removed 7 bases from V and 6 bases from J, with 11 bases in between. This CDR3 is CASTSNLDTQYF. Written as DNA, the CDR3 is TGTGCCAGCACCTCTAACTTGGATACGCAGTATTTT.

This clonotype came up a few times. The chain couples TRBV27 to TRBJ2-7; D may be TRBD1 (5 bases). The CDR3 contains 17 residues. Per germline, CDR1 MNHEY and CDR2 SMNVEV (reference sequence). The V end lost 5 bases, the J end lost 6 bases, and 26 bases lay between the germline ends. CDR3 loop: CASSPTVSSWNFGEQYF. The CDR3 DNA is TGTGCCAGCAGTCCGACAGTCTCCTCCTGGAATTTTGGCGAGCAGTACTTC.

This clonotype was observed a handful of times. The rearrangement uses TRBV5-1 and TRBJ1-5; TRBD1 matches 10 bases. Germline V lookup: CDR1 SGHRS, CDR2 YFSETQ. With V trimmed by 4 bases and J by 6 bases, 4 bases remained unmatched. CDR3 length: 14 amino acids. The CDR3 loop reads CASSPGQGVQPQHF. DNA for the CDR3: TGCGCCAGCAGCCCTGGACAGGGGGTTCAGCCCCAGCATTTT.

This clonotype appeared a few times. The chain uses TRBV12-3 or TRBV12-4 and TRBJ1-1; no clear D. The CDR3 length is 16 residues. Trimming removed 3 bases at V and 0 bases at J, with 14 bases between. This CDR3 is CASSFFGWAVNTEAFF. CDR3 DNA sequence: TGTGCCAGCAGTTTCTTTGGGTGGGCGGTGAACACTGAAGCTTTCTTT.

In its sample, this clonotype was seen a few times. The CDR3 loop is CATSRDRGLYNEQFF. The CDR3 coding sequence is TGTGCCACCAGCAGAGATCGGGGACTCTACAATGAGCAGTTCTTC. The rearrangement joins TRBV15 to TRBJ2-1; TRBD2 might be the D (6 bases). V shed 0 bases and J shed 3 bases, with 9 bases lying between them. The CDR3 consists of 15 residues. Germline-derived CDR1 and CDR2 are LNHNV and YYDKDF (reference sequence).

V gene TRBV7-9 combines with J gene TRBJ2-7; perhaps TRBD1 as D (6 bases). V shed 5 bases and J shed 0 bases, with 14 bases lying between them. The CDR3 sequence is 15 residues long. CDR1 is SEHNR and CDR2 is FQNEAQ in the germline V gene (reference sequence). CDR3 in amino acids: CASSVTTGYSYEQYF. The CDR3 bases are TGTGCCAGCAGCGTCACAACAGGGTACTCCTACGAGCAGTACTTC.

This chain joins TRBV6-2 or TRBV6-3 and TRBJ2-1; D may be TRBD1 or TRBD2 (5 bases each). With 11 bases removed from V and 8 bases from J, the gap between germline ends came to 25 bases. This CDR3 has 15 amino acids. Germline V gene data show CDR1 as MNHEY and CDR2 as SVGEGT. The CDR3 here is CARMGPGPRTDEQFF. The CDR3 DNA is TGTGCCCGAATGGGACCAGGTCCCAGGACGGATGAGCAGTTCTTC.

This chain uses TRBV20-1 with TRBJ1-1; a possible D gene is TRBD1 (5 bases). Germline values: CDR1 DFQATT, CDR2 SNEGSKA (reference sequence). This CDR3 is 16 amino acids long. The V end was cut by 5 bases, the J end by 1 base, with 20 bases between. The CDR3, as DNA: TGCAGTGCTCCCGTAACCCAGGGAGCCCCGAACACTGAAGCTTTCTTT. This gives the protein CSAPVTQGAPNTEAFF.

This clonotype showed up just a few times. The chain carries TRBV4-1 and TRBJ1-4; TRBD1 might be the D (5 bases). The germline V and J ends were trimmed by 2 bases and 0 bases, with 13 bases remaining between them. In germline, CDR1 is MGHRA, CDR2 YSYEKL. This CDR3 contains 17 residues. For the CDR3, the DNA is TGCGCCAGCAGCCAACTTCTAGACAGATCAACTAATGAAAAACTGTTTTTT. This codes for CASSQLLDRSTNEKLFF.

The chain employs TRBV28 and TRBJ2-7, with 8 positions matching TRBD2. Trimming cost V 3 bases and J 3 bases; bases outside gene matches: 19. The V gene's germline CDR1 is MDHEN and CDR2 SYDVKM. CDR3 length equals 19 residues. As DNA, the CDR3 is TGTGCCAGCAGTTTTCTACCCTTCCGAGATAAGCGGGAGTACTACGAGCAGTACTTC. This sequence encodes CASSFLPFRDKREYYEQYF. Filled out from reference TRBV28 and TRBJ2-7, the complete variable domain reads DVKVTQSSRYLVKRTGEKVFLECVQDMDHENMFWYRQDPGLGLRLIYFSYDVKMKEKGDIPEGYSVSREKKERFSLILESASTNQTSMYLCASSFLPFRDKREYYEQYFGPGTRLTVT.

At least ten counts were recorded for this clonotype. This chain links TRBV28 with TRBJ2-7; D call uncertain. The length of the CDR3 is 16 residues. Germline values: CDR1 MDHEN, CDR2 SYDVKM. V was trimmed by 4 bases and J by 0 bases, leaving 16 bases between them. CDR3 nucleotides: TGTGCCAGCAGTTCCCCTGCGGTAAGGAGCTCCTACGAGCAGTACTTC. This translates into CASSSPAVRSSYEQYF. Full variable domain (remainder filled in from reference TRBV28 and TRBJ2-7): DVKVTQSSRYLVKRTGEKVFLECVQDMDHENMFWYRQDPGLGLRLIYFSYDVKMKEKGDIPEGYSVSREKKERFSLILESASTNQTSMYLCASSSPAVRSSYEQYFGPGTRLTVT.